This TCR beta chain was documented in a study of technical replicates of blood from a few donors. Trimming took 4 bases from V and 7 from J; bases not matched to a gene: 8. This CDR3 is built from 15 residues. Germline CDR1 SGHRS, CDR2 YFSETQ. Produced via immunoSEQ multiplex PCR; TCRdb's table is partial and in-frame only. The sample contains around 12,000 clones, 79% of which appear only once. The TCR was taken from a human donor in good health. Sequenced: PBMCs. The genes are TRBV5-1 and TRBJ2-1; 10 bases align to TRBD2. CDR3 bases: TGCGCCAGCAGCCCGAGACTAGCGGGCTCGAATGAGCAGTTCTTC. Translation gives CASSPRLAGSNEQFF.